These T cell receptor beta chains were read from a single sample in a study of CD8+CD57+ T cells in acquired aplastic anemia. Via MiXCR, TCRdb re-called the reads, giving one row per CDR3 protein. Of roughly 100,000 distinct CDR3 sequences in the sample, 55% to 70% were seen once. The sequencing sample was made of sorted CD4+, CD8+, or CD8+CD57+ T cells (not recorded which) from PBMCs. These TCRs come from a human donor with aplastic anemia. Each CDR3 is given with its conserved first and last residue. Fields, in order: D gene, V gene, CDR3 length, J gene, clone size, CDR3 DNA, CDR3 protein. A D gene is named only where the DNA matches it firmly. Rows may omit the clone size; those that give it use once, few, many or a size class.

d_gene: .; v_gene: TRBV15; len: 15; j_gene: TRBJ2-7; abundance: once; CDR3nt: TGTGCCACCAGCAGACAGAGGACCGGATCCTACGAGCAGTACTTC; CDR3aa: CATSRQRTGSYEQYF
d_gene: .; v_gene: TRBV20-1; len: 12; j_gene: TRBJ1-1; abundance: .; CDR3nt: TGCAGTGCCTCGACAATTCCCACTGAAGCTTTCTTT; CDR3aa: CSASTIPTEAFF
d_gene: .; v_gene: TRBV7-9; len: 12; j_gene: TRBJ2-7; abundance: few; CDR3nt: TGTGCCAGCAGCTTACACCCCTACGAGCAGTACTTC; CDR3aa: CASSLHPYEQYF
d_gene: TRBD2; v_gene: TRBV20-1; len: 13; j_gene: TRBJ2-7; abundance: .; CDR3nt: TGCAGTGCTCCGGCTAGCGGGATTTACGAGCAGTACTTC; CDR3aa: CSAPASGIYEQYF
d_gene: TRBD2; v_gene: TRBV6-1; len: 16; j_gene: TRBJ2-3; abundance: many; CDR3nt: TGTGCCAGCACCTTGCCCCACGGGGGGGGCACAGATACGCAGTATTTT; CDR3aa: CASTLPHGGGTDTQYF
d_gene: TRBD1; v_gene: TRBV2; len: 15; j_gene: TRBJ1-1; abundance: .; CDR3nt: TGTGCCAGCAGCGGGACAGGGGGCATGAACACTGAAGCTTTCTTT; CDR3aa: CASSGTGGMNTEAFF
d_gene: TRBD2; v_gene: TRBV10-3; len: 14; j_gene: TRBJ2-1; abundance: .; CDR3nt: TGTGCCATCATGGCAAGCGGGGGGGGCGATGAGCAGTTCTTC; CDR3aa: CAIMASGGGDEQFF
d_gene: TRBD1; v_gene: TRBV12-3/TRBV12-4; len: 15; j_gene: TRBJ2-7; abundance: .; CDR3nt: TGTGCCAGCAGTTTATGGGACAGGGATTTCTACGAGCAGTACTTC; CDR3aa: CASSLWDRDFYEQYF
d_gene: TRBD1; v_gene: TRBV7-9; len: 14; j_gene: TRBJ1-2; abundance: many; CDR3nt: TGTGCCAGCAGCTACGGACAGGGGAGGGATGGCTACACCTTC; CDR3aa: CASSYGQGRDGYTF
d_gene: TRBD1; v_gene: TRBV7-2; len: 15; j_gene: TRBJ1-6; abundance: few; CDR3nt: TGTGCCAGCAGCTTGGGGGACAGTCGGAATTCACCCCTCCACTTT; CDR3aa: CASSLGDSRNSPLHF
d_gene: .; v_gene: TRBV27; len: 17; j_gene: TRBJ1-5; abundance: .; CDR3nt: TGTGCCAGCAGTTTTCTCCCCGGGGTGGGAAGCAATCAGCCCCAGCATTTT; CDR3aa: CASSFLPGVGSNQPQHF
d_gene: .; v_gene: TRBV11-1; len: 16; j_gene: TRBJ1-3; abundance: .; CDR3nt: TGTGCCAGCAGCTTAGCTCCCGGGGGGCCTGGAAACACCATATATTTT; CDR3aa: CASSLAPGGPGNTIYF
d_gene: .; v_gene: TRBV29-1; len: 14; j_gene: TRBJ1-2; abundance: few; CDR3nt: TGCAGCGTTAGAGCCGCCGAGACCTCATATGGCTACACCTTC; CDR3aa: CSVRAAETSYGYTF
d_gene: .; v_gene: TRBV15; len: 14; j_gene: TRBJ1-2; abundance: .; CDR3nt: TGTGCCACCAGCAGAGGGACAGCGACAGATGGCTACACCTTC; CDR3aa: CATSRGTATDGYTF
d_gene: TRBD1; v_gene: TRBV10-3; len: 13; j_gene: TRBJ2-7; abundance: .; CDR3nt: TGTGCCATCAGTGAGGACAGGGGGTACGAGCAGTACTTC; CDR3aa: CAISEDRGYEQYF
d_gene: .; v_gene: TRBV29-1; len: 11; j_gene: TRBJ2-1; abundance: .; CDR3nt: TGCAGCGCTGGGGGGTCGGGTGAGCAGTTCTTC; CDR3aa: CSAGGSGEQFF
d_gene: .; v_gene: TRBV10-3; len: 13; j_gene: TRBJ2-2; abundance: .; CDR3nt: TGTGCCATCGGCACAGGCAACACCGGGGAGCTGTTTTTT; CDR3aa: CAIGTGNTGELFF
d_gene: .; v_gene: TRBV20-1; len: 13; j_gene: TRBJ2-7; abundance: few; CDR3nt: TGCAGTGCTACCGTGGACAGCTCCTACGAGCAGTACTTC; CDR3aa: CSATVDSSYEQYF
d_gene: .; v_gene: TRBV20-1; len: 13; j_gene: TRBJ2-7; abundance: .; CDR3nt: TGCAGTGCTAGAGGCGAGAGTCAATACGAGCAGTACTTC; CDR3aa: CSARGESQYEQYF
d_gene: TRBD2; v_gene: TRBV10-1; len: 14; j_gene: TRBJ2-7; abundance: .; CDR3nt: TGCGCCAGCATACTTCTAGCGGGAGGTAGCGAGCAGTACTTC; CDR3aa: CASILLAGGSEQYF
d_gene: TRBD1; v_gene: TRBV7-2; len: 13; j_gene: TRBJ1-6; abundance: .; CDR3nt: TGTGCCAGCAGCTGGGACAGCCTTTCACCCCTCCACTTT; CDR3aa: CASSWDSLSPLHF
d_gene: .; v_gene: TRBV20-1; len: 15; j_gene: TRBJ2-7; abundance: .; CDR3nt: TGCAGTGCTGAGGCGGGGTCTCATGCCGGGGTCGAGCAGTACTTC; CDR3aa: CSAEAGSHAGVEQYF
d_gene: .; v_gene: TRBV29-1; len: 13; j_gene: TRBJ2-1; abundance: .; CDR3nt: TGCAGCGTTGACAGGTTTACCTACAATGAGCAGTTCTTC; CDR3aa: CSVDRFTYNEQFF
d_gene: .; v_gene: TRBV20-1; len: 11; j_gene: TRBJ2-5; abundance: many; CDR3nt: TGCAGTGGGGAGTTAGGGGGGACCCAGTACTTC; CDR3aa: CSGELGGTQYF
d_gene: TRBD2; v_gene: TRBV14; len: 17; j_gene: TRBJ2-3; abundance: .; CDR3nt: TGTGCCAGCAGCCAAGATCGCCTAGCGGGCCGGACAGATACGCAGTATTTT; CDR3aa: CASSQDRLAGRTDTQYF
d_gene: .; v_gene: TRBV20-1; len: 13; j_gene: TRBJ2-3; abundance: .; CDR3nt: TGCAGTGCCGGACCACCGGTTACAGATACGCAGTATTTT; CDR3aa: CSAGPPVTDTQYF
d_gene: .; v_gene: TRBV7-8; len: 14; j_gene: TRBJ1-2; abundance: .; CDR3nt: TGTGCCAGCAGCTTACTTCCGGGCCACTATGGCTACACCTTC; CDR3aa: CASSLLPGHYGYTF
d_gene: .; v_gene: TRBV25-1; len: 16; j_gene: TRBJ2-1; abundance: few; CDR3nt: TGTGCCAGCAGTGAAGTGTCGTTGACCTCCTACAATGAGCAGTTCTTC; CDR3aa: CASSEVSLTSYNEQFF
d_gene: .; v_gene: TRBV10-1; len: 17; j_gene: TRBJ2-7; abundance: .; CDR3nt: TGCGCCAGCAGTGAGTCGATCGGGGTTGGAGGGAAATACGAGCAGTACTTC; CDR3aa: CASSESIGVGGKYEQYF
d_gene: .; v_gene: TRBV4-1; len: 14; j_gene: TRBJ2-7; abundance: many; CDR3nt: TGCGCCAGCAGCCAAGATATCGGGGACTACGAGCAGTACTTC; CDR3aa: CASSQDIGDYEQYF
d_gene: TRBD2; v_gene: TRBV7-2; len: 14; j_gene: TRBJ2-5; abundance: .; CDR3nt: TGTGCCAGCAGCCGGGTAGCGGGAGAGGAGACCCAGTACTTC; CDR3aa: CASSRVAGEETQYF
d_gene: .; v_gene: TRBV20-1; len: 15; j_gene: TRBJ1-6; abundance: few; CDR3nt: TGCAGTGCTAGAGATCCTGGGATGAGGAATTCACCCCTCCACTTT; CDR3aa: CSARDPGMRNSPLHF
d_gene: .; v_gene: TRBV20-1; len: 17; j_gene: TRBJ1-6; abundance: .; CDR3nt: TGCAGTGCTAGAGATAGGAGGGAGGGAACGGAGGATTCACCCCTCCACTTT; CDR3aa: CSARDRREGTEDSPLHF
d_gene: TRBD1; v_gene: TRBV20-1; len: 11; j_gene: TRBJ1-4; abundance: .; CDR3nt: TGCAGTGCTAGTACAGGGGATAAACTGTTTTTT; CDR3aa: CSASTGDKLFF
d_gene: TRBD2; v_gene: TRBV5-1; len: 17; j_gene: TRBJ2-7; abundance: .; CDR3nt: TGCGCCAGCAGCTTGGTTTTCTTAGCGGGGGGCTCCTACGAGCAGTACTTC; CDR3aa: CASSLVFLAGGSYEQYF
d_gene: .; v_gene: TRBV7-9; len: 15; j_gene: TRBJ1-5; abundance: .; CDR3nt: TGTGCCAGCAGCTTAGCGGGGAGGTTCAATCAGCCCCAGCATTTT; CDR3aa: CASSLAGRFNQPQHF
d_gene: TRBD1; v_gene: TRBV19; len: 16; j_gene: TRBJ2-7; abundance: .; CDR3nt: TGTGCCAGTAGTACCCTCCGACAGGGGGGAACCTACGAGCAGTACTTC; CDR3aa: CASSTLRQGGTYEQYF
d_gene: .; v_gene: TRBV10-3; len: 16; j_gene: TRBJ1-3; abundance: many; CDR3nt: TGTGCCATCAGTGAGTCCGTGGGAGGGACTGGAAACACCATATATTTT; CDR3aa: CAISESVGGTGNTIYF
d_gene: .; v_gene: TRBV6-4; len: 14; j_gene: TRBJ2-3; abundance: .; CDR3nt: TGTGCCAGCAGGGAGGGCGGGAGCACAGATACGCAGTATTTT; CDR3aa: CASREGGSTDTQYF
d_gene: .; v_gene: TRBV10-2; len: 12; j_gene: TRBJ1-2; abundance: few; CDR3nt: TGCGCCACCCGTCTAGGAGAGTATGGCTACACCTTC; CDR3aa: CATRLGEYGYTF